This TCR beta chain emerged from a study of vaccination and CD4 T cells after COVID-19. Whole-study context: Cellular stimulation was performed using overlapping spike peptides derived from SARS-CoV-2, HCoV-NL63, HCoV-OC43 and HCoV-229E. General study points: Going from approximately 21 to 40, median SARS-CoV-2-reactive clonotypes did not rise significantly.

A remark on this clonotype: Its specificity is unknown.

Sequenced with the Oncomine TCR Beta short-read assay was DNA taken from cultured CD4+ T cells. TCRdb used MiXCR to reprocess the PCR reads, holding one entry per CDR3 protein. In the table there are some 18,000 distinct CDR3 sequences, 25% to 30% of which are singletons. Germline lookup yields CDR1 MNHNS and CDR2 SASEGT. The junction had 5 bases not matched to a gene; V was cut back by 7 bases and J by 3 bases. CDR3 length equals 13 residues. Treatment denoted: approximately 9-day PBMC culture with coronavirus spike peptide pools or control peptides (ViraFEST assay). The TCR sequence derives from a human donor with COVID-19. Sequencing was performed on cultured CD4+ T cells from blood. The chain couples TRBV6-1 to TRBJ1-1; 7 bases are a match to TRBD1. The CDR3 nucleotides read TGTGCCAGCACCCCGACAGGGTACACTGAAGCTTTCTTT. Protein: CASTPTGYTEAFF.